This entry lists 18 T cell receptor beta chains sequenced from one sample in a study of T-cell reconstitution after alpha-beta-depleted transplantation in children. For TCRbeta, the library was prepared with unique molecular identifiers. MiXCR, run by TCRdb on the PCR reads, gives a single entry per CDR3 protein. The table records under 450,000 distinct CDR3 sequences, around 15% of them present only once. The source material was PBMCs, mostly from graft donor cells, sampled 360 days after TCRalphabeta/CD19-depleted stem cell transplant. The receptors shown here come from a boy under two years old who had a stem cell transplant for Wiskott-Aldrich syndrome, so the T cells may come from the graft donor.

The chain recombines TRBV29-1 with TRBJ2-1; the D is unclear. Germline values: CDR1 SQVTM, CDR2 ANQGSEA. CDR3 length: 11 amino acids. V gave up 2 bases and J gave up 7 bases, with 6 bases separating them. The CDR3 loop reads CSVERRNEQFF. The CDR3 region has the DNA TGCAGCGTTGAAAGGCGGAATGAGCAGTTCTTC.

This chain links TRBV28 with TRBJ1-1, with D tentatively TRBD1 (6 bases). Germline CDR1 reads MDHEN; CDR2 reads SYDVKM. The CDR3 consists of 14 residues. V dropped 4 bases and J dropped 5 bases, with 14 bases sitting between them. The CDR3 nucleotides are TGTGCCAGCAGTTCGGGGGGGCGGGAGACTGAAGCTTTCTTT. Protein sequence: CASSSGGRETEAFF.

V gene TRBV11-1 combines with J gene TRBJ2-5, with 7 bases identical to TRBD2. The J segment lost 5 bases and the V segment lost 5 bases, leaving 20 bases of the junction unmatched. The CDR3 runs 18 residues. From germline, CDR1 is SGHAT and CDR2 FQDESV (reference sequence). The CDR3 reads CASSPSTSKGGPWETQYF. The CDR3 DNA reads TGTGCCAGCAGCCCGTCGACCTCAAAGGGAGGGCCATGGGAGACCCAGTACTTC.

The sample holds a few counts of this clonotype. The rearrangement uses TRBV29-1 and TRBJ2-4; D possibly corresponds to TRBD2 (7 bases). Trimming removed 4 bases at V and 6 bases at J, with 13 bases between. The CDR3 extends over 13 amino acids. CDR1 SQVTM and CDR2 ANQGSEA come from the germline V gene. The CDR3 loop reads CSVVGRGPNIQYF. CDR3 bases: TGCAGCGTTGTAGGGCGGGGGCCAAACATTCAGTACTTC.

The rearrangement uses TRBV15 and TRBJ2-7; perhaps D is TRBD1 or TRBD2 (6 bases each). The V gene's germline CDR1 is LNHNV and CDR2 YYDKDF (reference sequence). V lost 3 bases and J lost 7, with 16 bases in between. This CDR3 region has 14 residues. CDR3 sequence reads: CATSSLPGANEQYF. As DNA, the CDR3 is TGTGCCACCAGCAGCCTCCCGGGGGCGAATGAGCAGTACTTC.

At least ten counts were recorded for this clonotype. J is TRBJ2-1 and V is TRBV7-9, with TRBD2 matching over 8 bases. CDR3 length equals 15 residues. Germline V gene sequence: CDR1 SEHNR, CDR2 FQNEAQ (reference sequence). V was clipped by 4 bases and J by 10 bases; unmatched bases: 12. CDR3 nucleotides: TGTGCCAGCAGCTCCCAGGGTAGCGGGACTCGAGAGCAGTTCTTC. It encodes CASSSQGSGTREQFF.

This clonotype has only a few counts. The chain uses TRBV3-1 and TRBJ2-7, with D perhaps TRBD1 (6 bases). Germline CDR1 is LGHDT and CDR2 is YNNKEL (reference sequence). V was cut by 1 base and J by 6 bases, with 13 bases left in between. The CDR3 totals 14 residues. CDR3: CASSQASQGFEQYF. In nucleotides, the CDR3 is TGTGCCAGCAGCCAAGCGTCACAGGGATTCGAGCAGTACTTC.

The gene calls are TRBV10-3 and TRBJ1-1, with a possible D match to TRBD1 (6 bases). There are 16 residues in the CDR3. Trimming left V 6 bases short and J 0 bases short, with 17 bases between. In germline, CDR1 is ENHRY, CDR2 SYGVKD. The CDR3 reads CAIRPQGRGMNTEAFF. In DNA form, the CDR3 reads TGTGCCATCAGACCCCAGGGGAGAGGGATGAACACTGAAGCTTTCTTT.

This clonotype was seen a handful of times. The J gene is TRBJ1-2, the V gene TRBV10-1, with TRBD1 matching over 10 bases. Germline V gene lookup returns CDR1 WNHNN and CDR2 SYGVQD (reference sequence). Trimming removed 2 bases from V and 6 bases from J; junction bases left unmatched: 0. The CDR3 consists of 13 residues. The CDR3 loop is CASSEGTGDGYTF. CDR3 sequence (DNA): TGCGCCAGCAGTGAGGGGACAGGGGATGGCTACACCTTC.

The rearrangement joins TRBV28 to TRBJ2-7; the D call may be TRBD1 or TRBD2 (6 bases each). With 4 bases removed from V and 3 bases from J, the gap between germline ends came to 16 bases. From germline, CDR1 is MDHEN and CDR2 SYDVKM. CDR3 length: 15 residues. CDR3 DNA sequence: TGTGCCAGCAGTTGGGGAGGCAGGGGACACTACGAGCAGTACTTC. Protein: CASSWGGRGHYEQYF.

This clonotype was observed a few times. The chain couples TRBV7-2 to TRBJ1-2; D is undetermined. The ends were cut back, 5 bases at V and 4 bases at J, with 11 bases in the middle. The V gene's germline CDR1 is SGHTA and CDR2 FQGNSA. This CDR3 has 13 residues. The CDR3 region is CASSTKYTYGYTF. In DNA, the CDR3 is TGTGCCAGCAGCACCAAATACACCTATGGCTACACCTTC.

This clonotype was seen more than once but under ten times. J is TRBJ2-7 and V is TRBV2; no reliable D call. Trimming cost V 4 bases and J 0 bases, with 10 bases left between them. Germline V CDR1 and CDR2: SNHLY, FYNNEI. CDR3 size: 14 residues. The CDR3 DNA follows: TGTGCCAGCAGTGGCAACCTGTACTCCTACGAGCAGTACTTC. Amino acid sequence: CASSGNLYSYEQYF.

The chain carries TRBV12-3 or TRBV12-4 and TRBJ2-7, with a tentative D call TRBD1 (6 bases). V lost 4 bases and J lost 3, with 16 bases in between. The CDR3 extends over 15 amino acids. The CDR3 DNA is TGTGCCAGCAGTTCCCACAGGGTCCCGTTCTACGAGCAGTACTTC. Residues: CASSSHRVPFYEQYF.

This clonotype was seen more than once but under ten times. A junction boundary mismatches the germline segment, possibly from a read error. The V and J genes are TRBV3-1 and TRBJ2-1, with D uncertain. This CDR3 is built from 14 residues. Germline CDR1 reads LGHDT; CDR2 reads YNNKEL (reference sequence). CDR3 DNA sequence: TGTGCCAGCAGTCAAGGCCCATTCTGGAATGAGCAGTTCTTC. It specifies CASSQGPFWNEQFF.

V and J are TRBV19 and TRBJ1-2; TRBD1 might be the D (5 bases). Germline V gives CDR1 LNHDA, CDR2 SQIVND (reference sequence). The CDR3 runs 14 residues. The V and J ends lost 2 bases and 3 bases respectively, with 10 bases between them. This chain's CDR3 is CASSIRTGHYGYTF. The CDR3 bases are TGTGCCAGTAGTATAAGGACGGGACACTATGGCTACACCTTC.

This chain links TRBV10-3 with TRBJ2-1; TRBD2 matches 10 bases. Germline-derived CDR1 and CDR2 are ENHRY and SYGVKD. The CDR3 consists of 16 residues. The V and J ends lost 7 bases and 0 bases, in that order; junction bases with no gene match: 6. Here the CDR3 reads CAITQLAGGSYNEQFF. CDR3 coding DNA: TGTGCCATCACCCAATTAGCGGGAGGCTCCTACAATGAGCAGTTCTTC.

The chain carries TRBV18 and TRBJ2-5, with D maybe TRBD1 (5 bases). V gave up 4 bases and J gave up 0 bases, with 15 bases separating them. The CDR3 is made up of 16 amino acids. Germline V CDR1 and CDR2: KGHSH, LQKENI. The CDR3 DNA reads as TGTGCCAGCTCACGTCAGGGCAAGGGATACCAAGAGACCCAGTACTTC. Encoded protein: CASSRQGKGYQETQYF.

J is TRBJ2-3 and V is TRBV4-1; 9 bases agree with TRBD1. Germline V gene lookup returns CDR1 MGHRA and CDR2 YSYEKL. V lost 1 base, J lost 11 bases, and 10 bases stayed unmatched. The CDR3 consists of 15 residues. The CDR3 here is CASSQGSGQGGMQYF. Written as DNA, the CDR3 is TGCGCCAGCAGCCAAGGGTCGGGACAGGGCGGGATGCAGTATTTT.